The 27 T cell receptor beta chains below come from one sample, sequenced in a study of shared clonotypes between healthy human individuals (dated by TCRdb to the early 2020s). Receptor libraries were prepared by the immunoSEQ multiplex PCR assay. The clones in this table, taken by TCRdb from immuneACCESS, are in-frame only. Not every clone is retained; where verified, under half of the shortfall comes from an unresolved V gene, and the cause of the rest is unknown. This sample holds a few hundred thousand clones; roughly 96% were observed only once. 0.11% of the sample belongs to the ten largest clones. CD8 naive samples consisted of CD45RO-negative cells that were positively selected for CCR7, yielding a CD45RA+CCR7+ population without TemRA cells. Sequenced: naive CD8+ T cells sorted from blood. This specimen's cell subset or site label, per the study, means: CD45RA+CCR7+. These receptors were taken from a woman aged 25-40 years in good health.

The rearrangement links TRBV20-1 to TRBJ2-7; D unclear. The ends were cut back, 6 bases at V and 0 bases at J, with 6 bases in the middle. The CDR3 runs 11 residues. Germline V gene data show CDR1 as DFQATT and CDR2 as SNEGSKA (reference sequence). CDR3: CSATVSYEQYF. In DNA form, the CDR3 reads TGCAGTGCGACCGTCTCCTACGAGCAGTACTTC.

The rearrangement links TRBV11-3 to TRBJ2-7; perhaps TRBD2 as D (5 bases). Germline CDR1 and CDR2: SGHNT and YENEEA. Trimming cost V 5 bases and J 3 bases, with 11 bases left between them. CDR3 length: 13 residues. This CDR3 reads CASSHGLHYEQYF. For the CDR3, the DNA is TGTGCCAGCAGCCACGGACTTCACTACGAGCAGTACTTC.

In this sample, this clone turned up once. The rearrangement links TRBV28 to TRBJ1-1; no reliable D call. There are 14 residues in the CDR3. In germline, CDR1 is MDHEN, CDR2 SYDVKM. With 7 bases removed from V and 0 bases from J, the gap between germline ends came to 12 bases. CDR3 sequence reads: CASKPGMVNTEAFF. As DNA, the CDR3 is TGTGCCAGCAAACCTGGTATGGTGAACACTGAAGCTTTCTTT. The complete variable domain, with remaining parts taken from reference TRBV28 and TRBJ1-1, reads DVKVTQSSRYLVKRTGEKVFLECVQDMDHENMFWYRQDPGLGLRLIYFSYDVKMKEKGDIPEGYSVSREKKERFSLILESASTNQTSMYLCASKPGMVNTEAFFGQGTRLTVV.

The gene calls are TRBV5-1 and TRBJ2-7; D might be TRBD1 (6 bases). There are 14 residues in the CDR3. V dropped 3 bases and J dropped 2 bases, with 12 bases sitting between them. The V gene's germline CDR1 is SGHRS and CDR2 YFSETQ. The CDR3 region has the DNA TGCGCCAGCAGCTGGCTGCAGGGGACCTACGAGCAGTACTTC. Protein: CASSWLQGTYEQYF.

The CDR3 sequence is CASSDLIEQYF. The CDR3 coding sequence is TGTGCCAGCAGTGATTTGATAGAGCAGTACTTC. The chain is built from TRBV6-1 and TRBJ2-7; D gene uncertain. Germline V gene sequence: CDR1 MNHNS, CDR2 SASEGT. The CDR3 runs to 11 residues. V lost 3 bases, J lost 7 bases, and 7 bases lay in between.

The V and J genes are TRBV2 and TRBJ1-3; 7 bases agree with TRBD1. Per the germline V gene, CDR1 is SNHLY and CDR2 is FYNNEI. J gave up 4 bases and V 6 bases, and 18 bases lay outside the gene matches. The CDR3 contains 18 residues. CDR3 sequence (DNA): TGTGCCAGCAGACGTGGACAGGCCCGTTCCTCGGAAGGAAACACCATATATTTT. As protein: CASRRGQARSSEGNTIYF.

J is TRBJ2-1 and V is TRBV7-9; the D gene is possibly TRBD1 (6 bases). This CDR3 is built from 12 residues. V gave up 2 bases and J gave up 10 bases, with 9 bases separating them. Germline V lookup: CDR1 SEHNR, CDR2 FQNEAQ (reference sequence). CDR3 amino acids: CASSLWGREQFF. The DNA for the CDR3 is TGTGCCAGCAGCTTATGGGGGCGGGAGCAGTTCTTC.

The chain employs TRBV4-1 and TRBJ2-1; D call uncertain. Deletions cut 3 bases from V and 9 bases from J, with 12 bases between. The length of the CDR3 is 13 residues. Germline V CDR1 and CDR2: MGHRA, YSYEKL. The CDR3 bases are TGCGCCAGCAGCCACGTTCCCCTCGCTGAGCAGTTCTTC. This codes for CASSHVPLAEQFF.

V is TRBV28 and J is TRBJ1-2, with D possibly TRBD1 on 6 matching bases. CDR3 size: 14 residues. Looked up from germline, CDR1 is MDHEN and CDR2 is SYDVKM. Trimming took 3 bases from V and 6 from J, leaving 14 bases between them. The CDR3 DNA is TGTGCCAGCAGTTTTATCAGGGGCGTAAATGGCTACACCTTC. Its translation: CASSFIRGVNGYTF.

V and J are TRBV28 and TRBJ2-2; 8 nucleotides agree with TRBD2. Germline V gene data show CDR1 as MDHEN and CDR2 as SYDVKM. The ends lost 2 bases at V and 2 bases at J; junction bases unmatched: 7. There are 17 residues in the CDR3. CDR3 DNA sequence: TGTGCCAGCAGTTTACCGGGAGGGTTCGAAAACACCGGGGAGCTGTTTTTT. Amino acids: CASSLPGGFENTGELFF.

The chain employs TRBV13 and TRBJ2-7, with 12 bases matching TRBD2. The CDR3 runs to 19 residues. Trimming removed 3 bases from V and 2 bases from J; junction bases left unmatched: 14. Germline CDR1 is PRHDT and CDR2 is FYEKMQ (reference sequence). The CDR3 DNA follows: TGTGCCAGCAGCTTCCAGAGCCCCGACCTAGCGGGAGGGCCCTACGAGCAGTACTTC. Amino acid sequence: CASSFQSPDLAGGPYEQYF. Full variable domain (outside the CDR3, taken from reference TRBV13 and TRBJ2-7): AAGVIQSPRHLIKEKRETATLKCYPIPRHDTVYWYQQGPGQDPQFLISFYEKMQSDKGSIPDRFSAQQFSDYHSELNMSSLELGDSALYFCASSFQSPDLAGGPYEQYFGPGTRLTVT.

The V call is TRBV27, the J call TRBJ2-3; D is perhaps TRBD2 (5 bases). The CDR3 sequence is 16 residues long. V was clipped by 0 bases and J by 1 base, with 11 bases between them. The V gene's germline CDR1 is MNHEY and CDR2 SMNVEV (reference sequence). CDR3 loop: CASSLSRGTGTDTQYF. In DNA, the CDR3 is TGTGCCAGCAGTTTATCTCGGGGAACCGGCACAGATACGCAGTATTTT.

Details on this clone: The identical CDR3 is also encoded by other nucleotide sequences in the sample. The chain couples TRBV9 to TRBJ2-6; D remains ambiguous. Per germline, CDR1 SGDLS and CDR2 YYNGEE. Deletions cut 0 bases from V and 0 bases from J, with 4 bases between. The CDR3 consists of 15 residues. The CDR3 loop reads CASSVGGSGANVLTF. In DNA, the CDR3 is TGTGCCAGCAGCGTAGGAGGCTCTGGGGCCAACGTCCTGACTTTC.

The chain combines TRBV6-5 with TRBJ2-1, with D possibly TRBD2 on 6 matching bases. V was shortened by 6 bases and J by 1 base, with 10 bases between the two germline ends. Germline values: CDR1 MNHEY, CDR2 SVGAGI. The CDR3 consists of 14 residues. CDR3 residues: CASSYSGSYNEQFF. For the CDR3, the DNA is TGTGCCAGCAGCTATAGCGGTTCCTACAATGAGCAGTTCTTC.

The rearrangement uses TRBV28 and TRBJ2-7; D is undetermined. Per germline, CDR1 MDHEN and CDR2 SYDVKM. V lost 4 bases to trimming and J lost 2 bases, with 21 bases between them. CDR3 size: 17 residues. CDR3: CASSSMMTVTTAYEQYF. The DNA for the CDR3 is TGTGCCAGCAGTTCTATGATGACCGTTACGACGGCCTACGAGCAGTACTTC. Complete variable domain (other parts from reference TRBV28 and TRBJ2-7): DVKVTQSSRYLVKRTGEKVFLECVQDMDHENMFWYRQDPGLGLRLIYFSYDVKMKEKGDIPEGYSVSREKKERFSLILESASTNQTSMYLCASSSMMTVTTAYEQYFGPGTRLTVT.

The chain recombines TRBV7-8 with TRBJ1-3; 11 nucleotides agree with TRBD1. V lost 6 bases to trimming and J lost 3 bases; unmatched junction nucleotides: 7. Germline CDR1 SGHVS, CDR2 FQNEAQ. CDR3 length: 16 residues. In nucleotides, the CDR3 is TGTGCCAGCAGTACCGGGACAGGGGGTGGTGGAAACACCATATATTTT. This codes for CASSTGTGGGGNTIYF.

This clone was seen once. The CDR3 nucleotides are TGTGCCAGCAGCGTAAATCCTCAGCCGAACAATGAGCAGTTCTTC. Protein product: CASSVNPQPNNEQFF. This sequence joins TRBV9 and TRBJ2-1, with D unresolved. The CDR3 runs 15 residues. V was pared by 1 base and J by 5 bases, with 13 bases between. Germline loops: CDR1 SGDLS, CDR2 YYNGEE.

This clone showed up just once. The rearrangement joins TRBV29-1 to TRBJ1-4, with D possibly TRBD1 on 5 matching bases. The CDR3 is 13 residues long. Germline values: CDR1 SQVTM, CDR2 ANQGSEA. The germline V and J ends were trimmed by 4 bases and 8 bases, with 14 bases remaining between them. The CDR3 loop is CSVGGRVDEKLFF. The CDR3 nucleotides are TGCAGCGTTGGTGGCAGGGTGGACGAAAAACTGTTTTTT.

The V call is TRBV5-4, the J call TRBJ2-7, with TRBD1 matching over 7 bases. This CDR3 has 15 amino acids. With V trimmed by 3 bases and J by 6 bases, 12 bases remained unmatched. Per germline, CDR1 SGHNT and CDR2 YYREEE (reference sequence). The CDR3 sequence: CASSYEGARSAEQYF. CDR3 nucleotide sequence: TGTGCCAGCAGCTACGAGGGGGCGCGATCGGCCGAGCAGTACTTC.

A note on this clone: In the same sample, other DNA sequences code for this CDR3. The chain has TRBV28 and TRBJ2-7; D ambiguous. This CDR3 contains 13 residues. Trimming cost V 3 bases and J 1 base, with 7 bases left between them. The germline V gene encodes CDR1 MDHEN and CDR2 SYDVKM. The CDR3 sequence: CASSFGRSYEQYF. CDR3 DNA sequence: TGTGCCAGCAGTTTCGGACGGTCCTACGAGCAGTACTTC.

The chain recombines TRBV5-1 with TRBJ2-5; D is tentatively TRBD1 or TRBD2 (5 bases each). The DNA end favors TRBJ2-7, so the J call may be wrong. Germline CDR1 and CDR2: SGHRS and YFSETQ. The CDR3 is 16 amino acids. The CDR3 bases are TGCGCCAGCAGCTCCAGCATGTTCGGGGCGGACGACGAGCAGTACTTC. Protein product: CASSSSMFGADDEQYF.

The J gene is TRBJ2-1, the V gene TRBV27; D perhaps matches TRBD2 (6 bases). V was pared by 6 bases and J by 3 bases, with 18 bases between. This CDR3 has 16 residues. Germline CDR1 is MNHEY and CDR2 is SMNVEV (reference sequence). For the CDR3, the DNA is TGTGCCAGCAGCCTCTTGGGTAGCGGACGCTACAATGAGCAGTTCTTC. Translated, it gives CASSLLGSGRYNEQFF.

This chain connects TRBV10-2 to TRBJ2-2; D remains ambiguous. Germline V gene lookup returns CDR1 WSHSY and CDR2 SAAADI. V was shortened by 0 bases and J by 5 bases, with 7 bases between the two germline ends. The CDR3 contains 14 residues. CDR3 bases: TGCGCCAGCAGTGAGTCCGCCTTGACCGGGGAGCTGTTTTTT. It yields the protein CASSESALTGELFF.

This sequence joins TRBV7-9 and TRBJ2-3; D not certain. V gave up 5 bases and J gave up 2 bases, with 11 bases separating them. Germline V gene lookup returns CDR1 SEHNR and CDR2 FQNEAQ (reference sequence). The CDR3 extends over 14 amino acids. The CDR3 DNA is TGTGCCAGCAGCCTGGGATTGAACACAGATACGCAGTATTTT. Translated: CASSLGLNTDTQYF.

The rearrangement links TRBV28 to TRBJ1-2; TRBD1 might be the D (5 bases). Deletions cut 3 bases from V and 3 bases from J, with 8 bases between. This CDR3 contains 13 residues. The germline CDR1 and CDR2 sequences are MDHEN and SYDVKM. The CDR3 spells CASSFRVDYGYTF. DNA for the CDR3: TGTGCCAGCAGTTTCAGGGTGGACTATGGCTACACCTTC.

The chain combines TRBV27 with TRBJ2-7; the match to TRBD2 covers 11 bases. The CDR3 is 16 residues long. Looked up from germline, CDR1 is MNHEY and CDR2 is SMNVEV (reference sequence). V trimming: 5 bases; J trimming: 0 bases; junction bases outside the gene matches: 6. The CDR3 protein is CASSPSTSGSSYEQYF. For the CDR3, the DNA is TGTGCCAGCAGTCCGTCCACTAGCGGGAGCTCCTACGAGCAGTACTTC.

The chain links TRBV27 to TRBJ2-1; TRBD2 might be the D (5 bases). V lost 2 bases and J 5 bases, leaving 16 bases between the germline ends. Germline-derived CDR1 and CDR2 are MNHEY and SMNVEV (reference sequence). The CDR3 consists of 16 residues. The CDR3 DNA reads TGTGCCAGCAGTTTAGGGCCGGGGTCTTCGAACAATGAGCAGTTCTTC. Its protein is CASSLGPGSSNNEQFF.